Following are 13 T cell receptor beta chains from one sample sequenced in a study of OX40 agonist ivuxolimab in advanced cancers. This table comes from immunoSEQ multiplex PCR, and its TCRdb copy is limited to in-frame clones, with some not included. The sample shows 65,000 to 85,000 clones, around nine tenths of them seen only once. The sequenced sample was CD4+ or CD8+ T cells sorted from blood, obtained in a trial of the OX40 agonist ivuxolimab. The receptor set was obtained from an adult with an advanced solid tumor such as melanoma, head and neck, liver or kidney cancer.

About this clone: Distinct nucleotide sequences in the sample also encode this CDR3. The CDR3 spells CASSLTGAGNTIYF. CDR3 sequence (DNA): TGCGCCAGCAGCCTTACAGGGGCTGGAAACACCATATATTTT. The rearrangement links TRBV5-1 to TRBJ1-3; TRBD1 aligns across 7 bases. The germline CDR1 and CDR2 sequences are SGHRS and YFSETQ. J was trimmed by 2 bases and V by 4 bases; bases with no gene match: 3. The CDR3 totals 14 residues.

The chain carries TRBV12-5 and TRBJ1-5; D ambiguous. Germline CDR1 reads LGHNT; CDR2 reads FRNRAP. The CDR3 runs to 17 residues. Trimming pared 1 base from V and 0 bases from J, leaving 13 bases between. CDR3 residues: CASGLDHIFYSNQPQHF. CDR3 nucleotides: TGTGCTAGTGGTTTGGACCATATATTTTATAGCAATCAGCCCCAGCATTTT.

The chain combines TRBV18 with TRBJ1-1; 11 positions agree with TRBD1. This CDR3 region has 17 residues. V was pared by 3 bases and J by 6 bases, with 12 bases of the junction left unmatched. Germline V lookup: CDR1 KGHSH, CDR2 LQKENI. The CDR3 reads CASSPSAGTGGAAEAFF. The DNA of the CDR3 is TGTGCCAGCTCACCGTCTGCCGGGACAGGGGGGGCGGCTGAAGCTTTCTTT.

The chain joins TRBV13 to TRBJ1-1; 7 bases are shared with TRBD1. Per germline, CDR1 PRHDT and CDR2 FYEKMQ (reference sequence). The length of the CDR3 is 16 residues. Trimming took 0 bases from V and 2 from J; bases not matched to a gene: 6. As DNA, the CDR3 is TGTGCCAGCAGCTTAGGGTTCAGGGGGATTAACACTGAAGCTTTCTTT. Translating gives CASSLGFRGINTEAFF.

This clone was seen only once. The chain has TRBV5-1 and TRBJ2-5; TRBD2 aligns across 11 bases. CDR3 length: 15 residues. Trimming took 1 base from V and 5 from J; bases not matched to a gene: 4. CDR1 and CDR2 (germline): SGHRS, YFSETQ. DNA of the CDR3: TGCGCCAGCAGCTTGATTAGCGGGGGGGTCGAGACCCAGTACTTC. This sequence encodes CASSLISGGVETQYF.

This clone was counted a single time. CDR3 residues: CASSPTVYGYTF. The CDR3 DNA reads TGTGCCAGCAGTCCGACAGTCTATGGCTACACCTTC. The chain is built from TRBV5-5 and TRBJ1-2, with a possible D match to TRBD1 (5 bases). Germline loops: CDR1 SGHKS, CDR2 YYEKEE (reference sequence). Trimming shortened V by 5 bases and J by 4 bases, and 9 bases separated the two germline ends. The CDR3 length is 12 residues.

V gene TRBV18 combines with J gene TRBJ1-1; D ambiguous. V was trimmed by 5 bases and J by 1 base, leaving 8 bases between them. Germline values: CDR1 KGHSH, CDR2 LQKENI. The CDR3 is 13 amino acids. The CDR3 bases are TGTGCCAGCTCAGAGACGGGGAACACTGAAGCTTTCTTT. Protein: CASSETGNTEAFF.

The chain links TRBV6-1 to TRBJ1-5; 7 bases are a match to TRBD1. The germline V gene has CDR1 MNHNS and CDR2 SASEGT. The ends lost 7 bases at V and 0 bases at J; junction bases unmatched: 6. There are 15 residues in the CDR3. In DNA form, the CDR3 reads TGTGCCAGCAAGAGGGACAGTAATAGCAATCAGCCCCAGCATTTT. Translation gives CASKRDSNSNQPQHF.

The rearrangement uses TRBV7-2 and TRBJ2-1; 8 bases are shared with TRBD2. Germline V CDR1 and CDR2: SGHTA, FQGNSA. CDR3 length: 15 residues. V lost 0 bases to trimming and J lost 15 bases; unmatched junction nucleotides: 13. CDR3 DNA: TGTGCCAGCAGCTTAGCCTCCACAGCCAACGGGGGGGCGTTCTTC. This translates into CASSLASTANGGAFF.

This chain joins TRBV18 and TRBJ2-3; D not resolved. The CDR3 totals 14 residues. The germline V gene has CDR1 KGHSH and CDR2 LQKENI. Trimming removed 5 bases at V and 2 bases at J, with 11 bases between. This CDR3 is CASSTGQFTDTQYF. The CDR3 bases are TGTGCCAGCTCAACTGGTCAATTCACAGATACGCAGTATTTT.

The chain carries TRBV28 and TRBJ2-2; D unclear. This CDR3 spans 13 amino acids. Looked up from germline, CDR1 is MDHEN and CDR2 is SYDVKM. Trimming took off 4 bases at V and 4 bases at J, with 7 bases between the two ends. The CDR3: CASSSQLTGELFF. CDR3 in DNA: TGTGCCAGCAGTTCCCAACTCACCGGGGAGCTGTTTTTT.

The J gene is TRBJ1-2, the V gene TRBV10-3; 12 bases line up with TRBD1. The CDR3 consists of 15 residues. Germline CDR1 reads ENHRY; CDR2 reads SYGVKD. J was trimmed by 8 bases and V by 0 bases; bases with no gene match: 4. Here the CDR3 DNA reads TGTGCCATCAGTGAGTCGGGACAGGGGGCCGGCGGCTACACCTTC. It encodes CAISESGQGAGGYTF.

The V and J genes are TRBV7-9 and TRBJ2-3; TRBD2 might be the D (6 bases). CDR3 length equals 16 residues. The germline V and J ends were trimmed by 5 bases and 0 bases, with 15 bases remaining between them. CDR1 is SEHNR and CDR2 is FQNEAQ in the germline V gene (reference sequence). The CDR3 DNA sequence: TGTGCCAGCAGCCTGGAGGGTAGCGGAAGCACAGATACGCAGTATTTT. Translation: CASSLEGSGSTDTQYF. The whole variable domain, remainder taken from reference TRBV7-9 and TRBJ2-3, is DTGVSQNPRHKITKRGQNVTFRCDPISEHNRLYWYRQTLGQGPEFLTYFQNEAQLEKSRLLSDRFSAERPKGSFSTLEIQRTEQGDSAMYLCASSLEGSGSTDTQYFGPGTRLTVL.